The 21 T cell receptor beta chains reported below all come from one sample, sequenced in a study of blood T cell repertoires in COVID-19. This table comes from immunoSEQ multiplex PCR, and its TCRdb copy is limited to in-frame clones, with some not included. The table lists hundreds of thousands of clones, 80% of them singletons. The sequenced sample consisted of PBMCs or T cells enriched from blood (not recorded which). The receptors stem from a man aged 25 to 40 with acute COVID-19.

The chain couples TRBV3-1 (or the pseudogene TRBV3-2) to TRBJ2-2; 10 bases map to TRBD2. The CDR3 spans 17 residues. Losses at the gene ends were 4 bases for V and 5 bases for J; bases not matched to a gene: 10. The V gene's germline CDR1 is LGHDT and CDR2 YNNKEL (reference sequence). CDR3 DNA: TGTGCCAGCAGCCGAAGCTCCAGCGGGGGGGGTACCGGGGAGCTGTTTTTT. Its protein product is CASSRSSSGGGTGELFF.

This sequence joins TRBV2 and TRBJ2-1; D is perhaps TRBD2 (5 bases). Deletions cut 3 bases from V and 10 bases from J, with 19 bases between. The CDR3 covers 15 residues. Germline loops: CDR1 SNHLY, CDR2 FYNNEI. DNA for the CDR3: TGTGCCAGCAGTGATGGGCAGCCCTCGGAGGAGGAGCAGTTCTTC. Residues: CASSDGQPSEEEQFF.

The genes are TRBV15 and TRBJ1-2; 7 bases fit TRBD1. This CDR3 spans 17 amino acids. V was pared by 3 bases and J by 0 bases, with 10 bases of the junction left unmatched. Germline CDR1 LNHNV, CDR2 YYDKDF (reference sequence). For the CDR3, the DNA is TGTGCCACCAGCAGGATGACAGGGTTAGCCGCTAACTATGGCTACACCTTC. Translating gives CATSRMTGLAANYGYTF.

CDR3 loop: CAWSHRGNQPQHF. CDR3 sequence (DNA): TGTGCCTGGAGCCATCGAGGCAATCAGCCCCAGCATTTT. V gene TRBV30 combines with J gene TRBJ1-5; D ambiguous. Germline V gene data show CDR1 as GTSNPN and CDR2 as SVGIG (reference sequence). The CDR3 spans 13 residues. Deletions cut 3 bases from V and 2 bases from J, with 8 bases between.

The chain is built from TRBV12-3 or TRBV12-4 and TRBJ2-7, with D perhaps TRBD2 (7 bases). The V and J ends lost 3 bases and 4 bases respectively, with 10 bases between them. The CDR3 has 13 residues. Here the CDR3 reads CASSLGGQYEQYF. The CDR3, as DNA: TGTGCCAGCAGTTTGGGGGGGCAGTACGAGCAGTACTTC.

This sequence joins TRBV14 and TRBJ2-5; no clear D gene. Germline V gene sequence: CDR1 SGHDN, CDR2 FVKESK. The CDR3 consists of 12 residues. The ends were cut back, 1 base at V and 4 bases at J, with 4 bases in the middle. The DNA of the CDR3 is TGTGCCAGCAGCCAAGTTAGAGAGACCCAGTACTTC. Protein: CASSQVRETQYF.

J is TRBJ2-3 and V is TRBV27; 14 nucleotides line up with TRBD2. This CDR3 region has 15 residues. J lost 4 bases, V lost 7 bases, and 4 bases had no gene match. CDR1 MNHEY and CDR2 SMNVEV come from the germline V gene (reference sequence). The CDR3 nucleotides are TGTGCCAGCACGACTAGCGGGGGGGACGCAGATACGCAGTATTTT. Translation gives CASTTSGGDADTQYF.

V and J are TRBV14 and TRBJ1-4; TRBD1 is a possible D gene (6 bases). The CDR3 has 12 residues. The germline V gene encodes CDR1 SGHDN and CDR2 FVKESK. V dropped 4 bases and J dropped 11 bases, with 11 bases sitting between them. CDR3: CASSPQGFKLFF. The CDR3 DNA reads as TGTGCCAGCAGCCCACAGGGTTTTAAACTGTTTTTT. Filled out from reference TRBV14 and TRBJ1-4, the complete variable domain reads EAGVTQFPSHSVIEKGQTVTLRCDPISGHDNLYWYRRVMGKEIKFLLHFVKESKQDESGMPNNRFLAERTGGTYSTLKVQPAELEDSGVYFCASSPQGFKLFFGSGTQLSVL.

V is TRBV4-2 and J is TRBJ2-3; 13 bases align to TRBD2. Germline loops: CDR1 LGHNA, CDR2 YNFKEQ. The CDR3 is 16 amino acids. The trim removed 4 bases at V and 0 bases at J, leaving 1 base unmatched. CDR3 in amino acids: CASSLGLAGSTDTQYF. The CDR3 DNA reads as TGTGCCAGCAGCCTGGGACTAGCGGGGAGCACAGATACGCAGTATTTT.

The V and J genes are TRBV25-1 and TRBJ2-3; a weak D match, TRBD2 (6 bases). Germline V gene lookup returns CDR1 MGHDK and CDR2 SYGVNS. Trimming cost V 4 bases and J 2 bases, with 10 bases left between them. The CDR3 is made up of 14 amino acids. The CDR3 sequence is CASSVGLNTDTQYF. The CDR3, as DNA: TGTGCCAGCAGTGTGGGACTTAACACAGATACGCAGTATTTT.

This clone was observed a single time. This chain joins TRBV5-4 and TRBJ2-1, with 8 bases identical to TRBD2. Germline CDR1 is SGHNT and CDR2 is YYREEE (reference sequence). The V gene end was trimmed by 3 bases and the J gene end by 9 bases; junction bases not matched to a gene: 11. The CDR3 runs to 15 residues. The CDR3: CASSSGGGRIGEQFF. The CDR3 coding sequence is TGTGCCAGCAGCTCCGGGGGGGGGCGCATAGGTGAGCAGTTCTTC. Using reference TRBV5-4 and TRBJ2-1 for the parts outside the CDR3, the full variable domain is ETGVTQSPTHLIKTRGQQVTLRCSSQSGHNTVSWYQQALGQGPQFIFQYYREEENGRGNFPPRFSGLQFPNYSSELNVNALELDDSALYLCASSSGGGRIGEQFFGPGTRLTVL.

The chain combines TRBV10-3 with TRBJ1-2; tentative D call: TRBD1 (5 bases). In germline, CDR1 is ENHRY, CDR2 SYGVKD. The V and J ends lost 2 bases and 4 bases respectively, with 8 bases between them. CDR3 size: 13 residues. This CDR3 reads CAISEAGLYGYTF. The CDR3 DNA reads as TGTGCCATCAGTGAGGCAGGGCTCTATGGCTACACCTTC.

V usage is TRBV9 and J usage is TRBJ1-1; D possibly corresponds to TRBD1 (6 bases). V lost 4 bases, J lost 10 bases, and 14 bases lay in between. Per germline, CDR1 SGDLS and CDR2 YYNGEE. The CDR3 sequence is 12 residues long. The chain's CDR3 is CASSPKRGGAFF. DNA for the CDR3: TGTGCCAGCAGCCCTAAGAGGGGGGGAGCTTTCTTT.

V is TRBV19 and J is TRBJ2-7, with 7 bases fitting TRBD1. This CDR3 spans 15 amino acids. CDR1 is LNHDA and CDR2 is SQIVND in the germline V gene (reference sequence). J was trimmed by 2 bases and V by 5 bases; bases with no gene match: 9. The CDR3 bases are TGTGCCAGTAGTTCAGGGACAGAACTAACCTACGAGCAGTACTTC. This encodes CASSSGTELTYEQYF.

The chain recombines TRBV18 with TRBJ1-1; D possibly corresponds to TRBD1 (5 bases). The CDR3 extends over 15 amino acids. Germline V gives CDR1 KGHSH, CDR2 LQKENI. V was clipped by 1 base and J by 5 bases, with 14 bases between them. The CDR3 spells CASSPLWEGKTEAFF. CDR3 nucleotide sequence: TGTGCCAGCTCACCACTATGGGAGGGGAAAACTGAAGCTTTCTTT.

The chain is built from TRBV5-1 and TRBJ1-2; 9 bases line up with TRBD1. V lost 4 bases and J lost 6; bases outside the gene matches: 4. CDR1 is SGHRS and CDR2 is YFSETQ in the germline V gene. This CDR3 is built from 13 residues. For the CDR3, the DNA is TGCGCCAGCAGCCCTGGGACAGGGAATGGCTACACCTTC. Amino acids: CASSPGTGNGYTF. Complete variable domain (other parts from reference TRBV5-1 and TRBJ1-2): KAGVTQTPRYLIKTRGQQVTLSCSPISGHRSVSWYQQTPGQGLQFLFEYFSETQRNKGNFPGRFSGRQFSNSRSEMNVSTLELGDSALYLCASSPGTGNGYTFGSGTRLTVV.

The chain carries TRBV6-5 and TRBJ2-5; perhaps TRBD1 as D (6 bases). From germline, CDR1 is MNHEY and CDR2 SVGAGI. V was shortened by 2 bases and J by 2 bases, with 12 bases between the two germline ends. CDR3 length equals 15 residues. CDR3 sequence reads: CASSYPLTGQETQYF. CDR3 in DNA: TGTGCCAGCAGTTACCCCCTGACAGGTCAAGAGACCCAGTACTTC.

This chain uses TRBV7-6 with TRBJ2-1, with 7 bases identical to TRBD2. The CDR3 covers 15 residues. Germline-derived CDR1 and CDR2 are SGHVS and FNYEAQ. Trimming at V came to 4 bases and at J to 5 bases, leaving 8 bases not matched to a gene. The CDR3 here is CASSSWGGLDNEQFF. The CDR3 bases are TGTGCCAGCAGCTCCTGGGGGGGTCTCGACAATGAGCAGTTCTTC.

This sequence joins TRBV10-3 and TRBJ1-3; 7 bases are shared with TRBD1. With V trimmed by 3 bases and J by 5 bases, 10 bases remained unmatched. The V gene's germline CDR1 is ENHRY and CDR2 SYGVKD. CDR3 length equals 16 residues. As DNA, the CDR3 is TGTGCCATCAGTGACTCCCGACAGGGCGCGAGAAACACCATATATTTT. This sequence encodes CAISDSRQGARNTIYF.

This clone was seen a handful of times. This sequence joins TRBV18 and TRBJ2-6; D might be TRBD1 (5 bases). Trimming cost V 3 bases and J 4 bases, with 10 bases left between them. The CDR3 length is 15 residues. CDR1 and CDR2 from the germline V gene are KGHSH and LQKENI. The CDR3 reads CASSPDQGGANVLTF. CDR3 sequence (DNA): TGTGCCAGCTCACCGGACCAGGGCGGGGCCAACGTCCTGACTTTC.

This sequence joins TRBV2 and TRBJ2-3; tentatively, D is TRBD1 (5 bases). This CDR3 spans 14 amino acids. Germline V gene data show CDR1 as SNHLY and CDR2 as FYNNEI. V was shortened by 2 bases and J by 5 bases, with 11 bases between the two germline ends. CDR3 bases: TGTGCCAGCAGTGAATCTAGGGGTCTAGATACGCAGTATTTT. Amino acid sequence: CASSESRGLDTQYF.